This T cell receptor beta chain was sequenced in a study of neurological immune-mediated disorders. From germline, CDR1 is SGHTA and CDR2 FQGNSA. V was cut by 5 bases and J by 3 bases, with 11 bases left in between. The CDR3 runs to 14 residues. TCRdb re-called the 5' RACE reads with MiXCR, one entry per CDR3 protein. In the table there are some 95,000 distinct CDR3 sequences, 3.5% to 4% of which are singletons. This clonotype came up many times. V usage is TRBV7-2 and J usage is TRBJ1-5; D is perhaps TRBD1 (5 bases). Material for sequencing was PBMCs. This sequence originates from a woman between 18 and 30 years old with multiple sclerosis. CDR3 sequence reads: CASSLRAPNQPQHF. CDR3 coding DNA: TGTGCCAGCAGCCTCAGGGCGCCCAATCAGCCCCAGCATTTT.